This T cell receptor (beta chain) was sequenced for a study of T cell responses to AZD1222 COVID-19 vaccine (dated by TCRdb to about 2021). About the full investigation: Because spike-specific TCR depth and breadth did not differ between the two schedules, AZD1222 recipients who got a second dose at roughly 4 weeks were pooled with those who got a second dose at roughly 12 weeks. Trial participants were enrolled by age into 18-55, 56-69 and 70-plus year subgroups, with about 150, 28 and 57 TCR-sequenced participants respectively. A total of just over 230 trial participants underwent TCR sequencing, of whom around 210 had received two doses of AZD1222 and some 26 had received two doses of the MenACWY control vaccine.

In light of the paper, this sample's time point label describes: baseline before first vaccination. Samples from vaccinated people were obtained from the UK trials COV001 and COV002, which included a single-blind randomized controlled phase 2/3 trial of AZD1222 (ChAdOx1 nCoV-19) in healthy adults. Trial participant PBMC samples were collected at day 0 and day 28 after the second dose for TCRbeta chain sequencing. Its CDR3 holds 17 amino acids, cysteine through phenylalanine. Only the CDR3 part of the read is kept: 51 bases, read in frame from the first base. Taken from the germline V gene (reference sequence), the CDR1 and CDR2 loops are LGHDT and YNNKEL. V gives up 1 base and J gives up 5 bases, and the segment between their germline ends measures 18 bases. A word on this clone: Its specific antigen is unknown. Base qualities are not at hand, and no much larger clone is one base apart.

The CDR3 regions of human TCRbeta chains were analyzed by immunosequencing. Per the authors' processing: Repertoire TCRs were checked for matches against a reference library of SARS-CoV-2-specific TCRs that had been generated using the MIRA antigen-specificity platform. Breadth was defined as the fraction of unique TCRs that were SARS-CoV-2-associated, and depth was defined as the fraction of total T cells that were SARS-CoV-2-associated. Using the MIRA data, every spike-specific TCR was mapped to the spike region that the TCR reacted to and assigned to either a CD4 or a CD8 class. Log10-transformed breadth and depth values were compared by one-way ANOVA with Sidak's multiple comparisons tests. This immuneACCESS table, as held by TCRdb, lists in-frame sequences with V and J called but not all clones. Of the missing ones, under half trace to an unresolved V gene in checked studies; the others have no known cause. V and J calls plus clone size are reproduced from that table; the DNA served to infer D and trimming. This sample has roughly 150,000 clones in its table, and more than 90% of those were observed once. The top ten constitute about 1.6% of the sample.

Beyond this particular receptor, the publication reports: After two AZD1222 doses, spike-specific TCR breadth and depth were significantly higher than at day 0 and than in MenACWY recipients. Conclusions about previously exposed vaccinees are limited because only six or seven AZD1222 recipients were SARS-CoV-2 seropositive at baseline. No day 14 peak-response samples were available, so repertoires were characterized only after the peak T cell response. The whole spike protein was spanned by vaccine-associated CD4 TCRs, and dominant responses were seen in regions 160-218 and 743-854. Epitopes outside the regions mutated in the B.1.351 and B.1.1.7 variants were reportedly recognized by nearly half of the unique spike-specific TCRs. In the small 56-69-year group, the increase in depth fell short of significance, most likely because of low power. Participants were mostly white British and included more females than males, and it was suggested by the authors that clonal diversity may have been underestimated.

This receptor chain uses TRBV3-1 (or the pseudogene TRBV3-2) and TRBJ2-1; the best D guess is TRBD1, with 6 bases matching. The sequencing used peripheral blood, collected on day 0 of AZD1222 vaccination. The sequence was collected from an adult in good health. The nucleotides are TGTGCCAGCAGCCAAGCCTTTACAGGGTTAGGTAACAATGAGCAGTTCTTC. Protein translation: CASSQAFTGLGNNEQFF.